One sample yielded the 10 T cell receptor beta chains listed below, sequenced in a study of cytomegalovirus exposure and HLA in healthy donors. The PCR contained 60 Vbeta and 13 Jbeta primers. Sequencing was performed with immunoSEQ multiplex PCR; in TCRdb, only in-frame clones are kept and a portion is missing. This repertoire includes roughly 120,000 clones. Sequences were obtained from PBMCs. The receptors stem from a man between 35 and 55 years old in good health and CMV-seropositive.

V gene TRBV25-1 combines with J gene TRBJ2-1; possible D gene TRBD1, 5 bases. Germline-derived CDR1 and CDR2 are MGHDK and SYGVNS. The CDR3 extends over 14 amino acids. Trimming removed 4 bases from V and 5 bases from J, with 12 bases in between. The CDR3 bases are TGTGCCAGCAGTGTGTCAGGGTCCAACAATGAGCAGTTCTTC. It encodes CASSVSGSNNEQFF.

The chain links TRBV5-8 to TRBJ2-7; 9 bases line up with TRBD2. The V and J ends lost 7 bases and 3 bases, in that order; junction bases with no gene match: 5. The germline V gene has CDR1 SGHTS and CDR2 YDEGEE. The CDR3 runs to 13 residues. DNA for the CDR3: TGTGCCAGCGTAGCGGGAGTTTTCTACGAGCAGTACTTC. It is translated as CASVAGVFYEQYF.

V is TRBV5-1 and J is TRBJ2-1; 8 nucleotides line up with TRBD2. The trim removed 2 bases at V and 0 bases at J, leaving 4 bases unmatched. The CDR3 is made up of 16 amino acids. CDR1 and CDR2 (germline): SGHRS, YFSETQ. The CDR3 is CASSLLAGSSYNEQFF. DNA for the CDR3: TGCGCCAGCAGCTTATTAGCGGGAAGCTCCTACAATGAGCAGTTCTTC.

V and J are TRBV27 and TRBJ2-7; D is perhaps TRBD2 (6 bases). Germline V CDR1 and CDR2: MNHEY, SMNVEV (reference sequence). This CDR3 has 13 amino acids. Trimming cost V 10 bases and J 0 bases, with 13 bases left between them. The CDR3 loop reads CATTDYSSYEQYF. CDR3 bases: TGTGCCACCACGGACTACTCCTCCTACGAGCAGTACTTC.

CDR3 sequence reads: CASTVRGSEETQYF. The CDR3 DNA is TGCGCCAGCACTGTTAGGGGGAGTGAAGAGACCCAGTACTTC. This chain links TRBV5-1 with TRBJ2-5; tentative D call: TRBD1 (6 bases). The germline V gene encodes CDR1 SGHRS and CDR2 YFSETQ. The CDR3 spans 14 residues. Between the trimmed V and J ends, which lost 6 bases and 3 bases, there was a span of 15 bases.

This rearrangement joins TRBV28 to TRBJ2-2, with 9 bases identical to TRBD2. The CDR3 sequence is 16 residues long. Germline V gives CDR1 MDHEN, CDR2 SYDVKM. V shed 6 bases and J 6 bases; nucleotides not matched to a gene: 11. The CDR3 DNA is TGTGCCAGCAGACCCTTTAGCGGGAGCCGACCCGGGGAGCTGTTTTTT. The encoded protein is CASRPFSGSRPGELFF.

J is TRBJ2-7 and V is TRBV7-8, with a possible D match to TRBD2 (6 bases). The CDR3 spans 15 residues. CDR1 and CDR2 from the germline V gene are SGHVS and FQNEAQ. Trimming removed 4 bases from V and 4 bases from J, with 17 bases in between. The CDR3 here is CASSSLRDSVYEQYF. DNA of the CDR3: TGTGCCAGCAGCTCTCTCCGGGACTCAGTTTACGAGCAGTACTTC.

The chain links TRBV7-9 to TRBJ2-1; D is possibly TRBD2 (5 bases). This CDR3 is built from 15 residues. Trimming removed 0 bases at V and 9 bases at J, with 15 bases between. Germline CDR1 reads SEHNR; CDR2 reads FQNEAQ (reference sequence). CDR3 sequence (DNA): TGTGCCAGCAGCTTAGCGGGATCTCTGGCGGGTGAGCAGTTCTTC. Translating it yields CASSLAGSLAGEQFF. The full variable domain, completed using reference TRBV7-9 and TRBJ2-1, is DTGVSQNPRHKITKRGQNVTFRCDPISEHNRLYWYRQTLGQGPEFLTYFQNEAQLEKSRLLSDRFSAERPKGSFSTLEIQRTEQGDSAMYLCASSLAGSLAGEQFFGPGTRLTVL.

The V gene is TRBV5-6, the J gene TRBJ2-4, with D possibly being TRBD1 (6 bases). This CDR3 contains 16 residues. Germline assignment: CDR1 SGHDT and CDR2 YYEEEE. Trimming took 2 bases from V and 0 from J, leaving 12 bases between them. DNA of the CDR3: TGTGCCAGCAGCTTCGACAGGCAACTAGCCAAAAACATTCAGTACTTC. This gives the protein CASSFDRQLAKNIQYF.

The V and J genes are TRBV7-6 and TRBJ2-7, with 10 bases matching TRBD2. Trimming at V came to 1 base and at J to 1 base, leaving 7 bases not matched to a gene. Per germline, CDR1 SGHVS and CDR2 FNYEAQ. CDR3 length equals 17 residues. The CDR3 loop is CASSLGSGLAESYEQYF. CDR3 coding DNA: TGTGCCAGCAGCTTAGGAAGCGGACTAGCGGAGTCCTACGAGCAGTACTTC.